This is a list of T cell receptor beta chains from one sample in a study of T cell responses to AZD1222 COVID-19 vaccine. Clones were read by immunoSEQ multiplex PCR, and TCRdb kept only the in-frame ones, dropping some. The sample records tens of thousands of clones, over 75% being singletons. Sequencing used peripheral blood, obtained 28 days after the second AZD1222 dose. The receptors stem from an adult who received the AZD1222 COVID-19 vaccine. Both conserved end residues are part of each CDR3. Only some rows state a clone size, as once, few, many or a class for expanded clones.

j_call | clone_size | cdr3_length | v_call | cdr3_aa
TRBJ2-1 | . | 16 | TRBV15 | CATSRKTGGDYNEQFF
TRBJ1-1 | . | 16 | TRBV19 | CASSSRDTDSQTEAFF
TRBJ2-5 | . | 13 | TRBV30 | CAWGWGEQGTQYF
TRBJ1-3 | few | 14 | TRBV6-2/TRBV6-3 | CASSYSDSGNTIYF
TRBJ1-2 | . | 19 | TRBV29-1 | CSVPGSFRDRGRQIYGYTF
TRBJ1-3 | . | 19 | TRBV5-1 | CASSSEPQGRGLSGNTIYF
TRBJ1-2 | . | 15 | TRBV9 | CASSPGTVFNYGYTF
TRBJ2-3 | . | 15 | TRBV5-1 | CASSLDNLQGDTQYF
TRBJ2-5 | . | 14 | TRBV9 | CASSPSGGQETQYF
TRBJ2-1 | once | 16 | TRBV3-1/TRBV3-2 | CASSQGWGLHHNEQFF
TRBJ1-6 | . | 14 | TRBV3-1/TRBV3-2 | CASSQVAGDSPLHF
TRBJ1-3 | few | 16 | TRBV5-6 | CASSFAGLFSGNTIYF
TRBJ2-7 | . | 12 | TRBV29-1 | CSVSGAAGEQYF
TRBJ1-5 | . | 15 | TRBV27 | CASSSGQGVGQPQHF
TRBJ2-7 | . | 16 | TRBV23-1 | CASSHTFFRVGHEQYF
TRBJ1-6 | few | 15 | TRBV2 | CASSEGRSYNSPLHF
TRBJ2-4 | . | 15 | TRBV20-1 | CSASSSNLAKNIQYF
TRBJ1-1 | . | 15 | TRBV7-2 | CASSINRGGDTEAFF
TRBJ1-5 | . | 14 | TRBV21-1 | CASSKLGSCQPQHF
TRBJ2-7 | . | 16 | TRBV30 | CAWSVRGLADSYEQYF
TRBJ2-7 | . | 14 | TRBV27 | CASSPRQGKDEQYF
TRBJ1-1 | . | 16 | TRBV4-1 | CASSLGSPPSYTEAFF
TRBJ1-1 | . | 15 | TRBV4-2 | CASSQVGTLNTEAFF
TRBJ1-1 | . | 14 | TRBV5-8 | CASSWGQGNAEAFF
TRBJ1-1 | . | 13 | TRBV30 | CAWTRAVYTEAFF
TRBJ1-5 | . | 14 | TRBV19 | CASSPRGSNQPQHF
TRBJ1-1 | . | 13 | TRBV6-5 | CASSSDRDTEAFF
TRBJ2-7 | . | 16 | TRBV6-1 | CASSEESTGAKNEQYF
TRBJ2-7 | . | 14 | TRBV6-5 | CASSIGGPPGEQYF
TRBJ1-1 | . | 13 | TRBV7-9 | CASSLVSRVEAFF
TRBJ2-7 | . | 14 | TRBV5-1 | CASSGTGGAYEQYF
TRBJ1-5 | . | 20 | TRBV24-1 | CATSDLHKPRGQGVGQPQHF
TRBJ1-2 | . | 16 | TRBV7-3 | CASSLYSGPRFYGYTF
TRBJ2-7 | . | 15 | TRBV5-1 | CASSLVPAFGYEQYF
TRBJ2-1 | . | 12 | TRBV6-1 | CASSEVGYEQFF
TRBJ1-2 | few | 11 | TRBV20-1 | CSGQGNYGYTF
TRBJ2-4 | . | 18 | TRBV11-2 | CASSPRVKVAGGPDIQYF
TRBJ2-1 | . | 15 | TRBV5-6 | CASSPGTHSYNEQFF